This T cell receptor (beta chain) was identified during a study of shared clonotypes between healthy human individuals. General observations from the study: Naive subsets generally exceeded memory subsets in estimated richness.

Clones were read by immunoSEQ multiplex PCR, and TCRdb kept only the in-frame ones, dropping some. This table holds about 2.3 million clones, over 85% found once. On this clone: Its antigen is currently unknown.

From germline, CDR1 is SEHNR and CDR2 FQNEAQ (reference sequence). After removal of 7 bases from V and 8 bases from J, the junction contained 8 bases not matched to a gene. The CDR3 has 14 amino acids. This sequence was found in a young man in good health. Some clones in this sample may be carry-over from other donors' samples. The rearrangement links TRBV7-9 to TRBJ1-2, with 12 bases fitting TRBD1. Sequenced input: naive CD4+ T cells from PBMCs. Subset meaning: CD45RA+ positively selected. The DNA for the CDR3 is TGTGCCAGCATCTCGGGACAGGGGGCTGAGGGCTACACCTTC. This gives the protein CASISGQGAEGYTF. Filled out from reference TRBV7-9 and TRBJ1-2, the complete variable domain reads DTGVSQNPRHKITKRGQNVTFRCDPISEHNRLYWYRQTLGQGPEFLTYFQNEAQLEKSRLLSDRFSAERPKGSFSTLEIQRTEQGDSAMYLCASISGQGAEGYTFGSGTRLTVV.